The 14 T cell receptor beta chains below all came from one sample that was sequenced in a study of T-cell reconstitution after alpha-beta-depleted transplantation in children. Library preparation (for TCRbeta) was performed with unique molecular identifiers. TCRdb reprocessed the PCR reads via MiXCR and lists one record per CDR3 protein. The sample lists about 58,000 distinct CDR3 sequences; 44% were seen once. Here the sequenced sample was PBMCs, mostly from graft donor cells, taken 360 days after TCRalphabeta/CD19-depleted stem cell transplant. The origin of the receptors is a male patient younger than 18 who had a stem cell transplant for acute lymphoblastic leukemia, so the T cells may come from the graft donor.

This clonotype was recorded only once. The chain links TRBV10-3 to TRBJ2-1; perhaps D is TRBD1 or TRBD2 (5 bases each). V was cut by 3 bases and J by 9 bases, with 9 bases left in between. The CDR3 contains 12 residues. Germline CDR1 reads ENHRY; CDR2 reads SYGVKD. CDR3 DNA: TGTGCCATCAGTGATAAGGGACCTGAGCAGTTCTTC. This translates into CAISDKGPEQFF.

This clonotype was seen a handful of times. CDR3 loop: CASSLTHTSTDTQYF. DNA for the CDR3: TGTGCCAGCAGTTTAACCCATACTAGCACAGATACGCAGTATTTT. V usage is TRBV27 and J usage is TRBJ2-3; no clear D gene. The CDR3 loop spans 15 amino acids. V lost 2 bases to trimming and J lost 0 bases, with 9 bases between them. Germline V gene lookup returns CDR1 MNHEY and CDR2 SMNVEV (reference sequence).

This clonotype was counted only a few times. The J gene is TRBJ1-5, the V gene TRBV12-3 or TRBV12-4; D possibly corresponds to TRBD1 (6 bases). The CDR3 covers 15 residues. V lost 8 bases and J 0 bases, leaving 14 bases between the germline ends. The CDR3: CASRVGGYSNQPQHF. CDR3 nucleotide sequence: TGTGCCAGCCGGGTAGGGGGATATAGCAATCAGCCCCAGCATTTT.

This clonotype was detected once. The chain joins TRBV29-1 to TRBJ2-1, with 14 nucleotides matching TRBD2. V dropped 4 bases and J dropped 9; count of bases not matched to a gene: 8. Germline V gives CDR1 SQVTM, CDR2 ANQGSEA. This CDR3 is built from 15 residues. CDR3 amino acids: CSVVGLAGARGEQFF. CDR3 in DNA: TGCAGCGTTGTGGGACTAGCGGGAGCGCGAGGTGAGCAGTTCTTC.

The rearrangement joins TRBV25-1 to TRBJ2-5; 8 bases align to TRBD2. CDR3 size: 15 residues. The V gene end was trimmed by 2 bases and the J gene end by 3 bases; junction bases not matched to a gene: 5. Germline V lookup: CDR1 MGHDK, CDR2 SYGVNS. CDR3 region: CASSEALAEEETQYF. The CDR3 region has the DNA TGTGCCAGCAGTGAAGCACTAGCGGAAGAAGAGACCCAGTACTTC.

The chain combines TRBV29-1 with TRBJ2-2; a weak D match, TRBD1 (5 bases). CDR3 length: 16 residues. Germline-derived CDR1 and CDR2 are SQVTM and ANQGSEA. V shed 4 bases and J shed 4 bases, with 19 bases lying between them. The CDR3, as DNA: TGCAGCGTTGGAAGAAGGGGCGAAGACCTCACCGGGGAGCTGTTTTTT. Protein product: CSVGRRGEDLTGELFF.

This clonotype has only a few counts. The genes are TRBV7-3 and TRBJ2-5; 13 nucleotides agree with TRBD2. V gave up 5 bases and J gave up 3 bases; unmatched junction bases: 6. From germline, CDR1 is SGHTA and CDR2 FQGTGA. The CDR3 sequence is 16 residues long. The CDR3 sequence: CASSPLGLAGKETQYF. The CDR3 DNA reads TGTGCCAGCAGCCCACTGGGACTAGCGGGAAAAGAGACCCAGTACTTC. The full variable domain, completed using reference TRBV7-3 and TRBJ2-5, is GAGVSQTPSNKVTEKGKYVELRCDPISGHTALYWYRQSLGQGPEFLIYFQGTGAADDSGLPNDRFFAVRPEGSVSTLKIQRTERGDSAVYLCASSPLGLAGKETQYFGPGTRLLVL.

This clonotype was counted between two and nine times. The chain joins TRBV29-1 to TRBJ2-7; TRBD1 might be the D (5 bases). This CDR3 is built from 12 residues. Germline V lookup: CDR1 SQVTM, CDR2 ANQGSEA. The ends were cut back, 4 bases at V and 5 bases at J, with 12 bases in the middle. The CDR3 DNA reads TGCAGCGTTGGTCTGGGGCTGAACGAGCAGTACTTC. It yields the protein CSVGLGLNEQYF.

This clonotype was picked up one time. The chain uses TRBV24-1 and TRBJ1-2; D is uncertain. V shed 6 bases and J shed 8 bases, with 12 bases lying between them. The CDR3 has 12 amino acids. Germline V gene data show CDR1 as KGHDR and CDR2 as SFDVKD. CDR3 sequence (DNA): TGTGCCACCAGTAACAATTTAGAGGGCTACACCTTC. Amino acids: CATSNNLEGYTF.

The CDR3 bases are TGTGCCAGCAGTTACTCGGGCGAGCAGTACTTC. This codes for CASSYSGEQYF. The rearrangement joins TRBV6-6 to TRBJ2-7; D gene uncertain. Germline CDR1 and CDR2: MNHNY and SVGAGI (reference sequence). The CDR3 has 11 residues. Between the trimmed V and J ends, which lost 0 bases and 6 bases, there was a span of 3 bases.

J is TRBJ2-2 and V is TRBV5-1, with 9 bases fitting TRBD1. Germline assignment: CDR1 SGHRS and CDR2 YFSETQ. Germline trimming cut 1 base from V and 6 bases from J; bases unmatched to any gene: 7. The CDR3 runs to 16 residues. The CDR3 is CASSLTPGQGSGELFF. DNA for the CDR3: TGCGCCAGCAGCTTGACCCCGGGACAGGGATCCGGGGAGCTGTTTTTT.

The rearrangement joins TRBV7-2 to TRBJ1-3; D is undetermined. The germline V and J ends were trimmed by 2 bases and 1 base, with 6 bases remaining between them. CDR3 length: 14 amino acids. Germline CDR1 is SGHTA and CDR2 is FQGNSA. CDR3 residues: CASSLRGSGNTIYF. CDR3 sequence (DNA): TGTGCCAGCAGCTTAAGAGGGTCTGGAAACACCATATATTTT.

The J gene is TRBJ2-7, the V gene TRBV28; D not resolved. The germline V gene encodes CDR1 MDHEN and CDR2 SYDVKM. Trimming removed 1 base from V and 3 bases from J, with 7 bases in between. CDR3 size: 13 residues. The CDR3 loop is CASSLLVGYEQYF. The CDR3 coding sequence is TGTGCCAGCAGTTTATTAGTCGGCTACGAGCAGTACTTC.

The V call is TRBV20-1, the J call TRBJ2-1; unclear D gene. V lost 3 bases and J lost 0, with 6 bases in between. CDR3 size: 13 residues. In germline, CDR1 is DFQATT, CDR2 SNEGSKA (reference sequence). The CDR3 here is CSARYDSYNEQFF. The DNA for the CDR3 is TGCAGTGCTAGGTACGACTCCTACAATGAGCAGTTCTTC.